This TCR beta chain was obtained from a study of cytotoxic CD8 clonotypes in ibrutinib-treated CLL. Some clones are missing from TCRdb's copy, which holds only in-frame ones; the method was immunoSEQ multiplex PCR. The sample consists of 250,000 to 350,000 clones, roughly 76% of them appearing once. V was trimmed by 5 bases and J by 5 bases, leaving 18 bases between them. The CDR3 covers 15 residues. Germline CDR1 reads SEHNR; CDR2 reads FQNEAQ (reference sequence). Sample: PBMCs, taken at disease progression, from a patient treated with ibrutinib. The V gene is TRBV7-9, the J gene TRBJ2-5; D possibly corresponds to TRBD1 (5 bases). This TCR was sampled from a human donor with chronic lymphocytic leukemia. In DNA, the CDR3 is TGTGCCAGCAGCGGAACCCAGGGCCTCGGGGAGACCCAGTACTTC. Residues: CASSGTQGLGETQYF.